These 29 T cell receptor beta chains came from one sample sequenced in a study of vaccination and CD4 T cells after COVID-19. The Oncomine TCR Beta short-read assay was applied to DNA of cultured CD4+ T cells. TCRdb independently ran MiXCR on the PCR reads; one entry per CDR3 protein. Seen here are 21,000 or so distinct CDR3 sequences, around 43% observed once, and the top ten hold around an eighth. Indicated treatment: approximately nine-day PBMC culture with coronavirus spike peptide pools or control peptides (ViraFEST assay). These receptors have no identified antigens. Material: CD4+ T cells from blood, cultured in vitro. These receptors were obtained from a human donor who had recovered from COVID-19.

The CDR3 DNA sequence: TGTGCCAGCTCGCCCGGGACAGGGATCACCGGGGAGCTGTTTTTT. This gives the protein CASSPGTGITGELFF. V and J are TRBV18 and TRBJ2-2, with 9 bases identical to TRBD1. Germline V lookup: CDR1 KGHSH, CDR2 LQKENI. Unmatched junction bases numbered 6, after V lost 6 bases and J lost 4 bases. The CDR3 is made up of 15 amino acids. Full variable domain (rest looked up from reference TRBV18 and TRBJ2-2): NAGVMQNPRHLVRRRGQEARLRCSPMKGHSHVYWYRQLPEEGLKFMVYLQKENIIDESGMPKERFSAEFPKEGPSILRIQQVVRGDSAAYFCASSPGTGITGELFFGEGSRLTVL.

The V gene is TRBV5-4, the J gene TRBJ2-7; TRBD1 is a possible D gene (5 bases). The CDR3 runs 14 residues. Deletions cut 3 bases from V and 1 base from J, with 11 bases between. In germline, CDR1 is SGHNT, CDR2 YYREEE (reference sequence). In DNA, the CDR3 is TGTGCCAGCAGCTCCCTGGGGCTGTCCTACGAGCAGTACTTC. Amino acids: CASSSLGLSYEQYF. The whole variable domain, filled in from reference TRBV5-4 and TRBJ2-7, reads ETGVTQSPTHLIKTRGQQVTLRCSSQSGHNTVSWYQQALGQGPQFIFQYYREEENGRGNFPPRFSGLQFPNYSSELNVNALELDDSALYLCASSSLGLSYEQYFGPGTRLTVT.

As concerns this clonotype: A junction boundary mismatches the germline segment, possibly from a read error. This sequence joins TRBV28 and TRBJ1-5; TRBD1 agrees at 8 bases. The CDR3 extends over 16 amino acids. CDR1 is MDHEN, CDR2 SYDVKM, per germline. CDR3 sequence (DNA): TGTGCCAGCAGTGGCCGGACAGGGCGTAGCAATCAGCCCCAGCATTTC. Protein product: CASSGRTGRSNQPQHF. The variable domain in full, with the rest retrieved from reference TRBV28 and TRBJ1-5, is DVKVTQSSRYLVKRTGEKVFLECVQDMDHENMFWYRQDPGLGLRLIYFSYDVKMKEKGDIPEGYSVSREKKERFSLILESASTNQTSMYLCASSGRTGRSNQPQHFGDGTRLSIL.

This clonotype was counted only a few times. The chain couples TRBV20-1 to TRBJ2-2; possibly TRBD1 or TRBD2 for D (5 bases each). Trimming left V 0 bases short and J 6 bases short, with 17 bases between. The CDR3 has 16 amino acids. Germline V gives CDR1 DFQATT, CDR2 SNEGSKA (reference sequence). CDR3 sequence reads: CSARDPRDVVAGELFF. In DNA, the CDR3 is TGCAGTGCTAGAGATCCCCGGGACGTAGTGGCCGGGGAGCTGTTTTTT.

The CDR3 nucleotides are TGCAGTGCGGACGGCCAGGGTGCCGAGCAGTACTTC. Its translation is CSADGQGAEQYF. The chain uses TRBV20-1 and TRBJ2-7, with D maybe TRBD1 (5 bases). The germline gives CDR1 DFQATT, CDR2 SNEGSKA (reference sequence). This CDR3 comprises 12 residues. V lost 6 bases and J 6 bases, leaving 15 bases between the germline ends.

This rearrangement joins TRBV7-9 to TRBJ1-6; D gene ambiguous. Trimming stripped 2 bases from V and 7 bases from J, with 6 bases between. CDR1 and CDR2 from the germline V gene are SEHNR and FQNEAQ (reference sequence). CDR3 size: 13 residues. The CDR3 DNA is TGTGCCAGCAGCTTAAGGGAAAATTCACCCCTCCACTTT. Translated, it gives CASSLRENSPLHF.

This chain uses TRBV20-1 with TRBJ2-3; D call uncertain. The germline V gene encodes CDR1 DFQATT and CDR2 SNEGSKA (reference sequence). V lost 0 bases and J lost 10, with 11 bases in between. The CDR3 spans 12 residues. The CDR3 loop reads CSARDYLQPQYF. The CDR3 DNA is TGCAGTGCTAGAGACTACCTTCAGCCGCAGTATTTT.

This clonotype was counted a single time. DNA for the CDR3: TGTGCCAGCAGTGCTATAACCGGCACAGATACGCAGTATTTT. It yields the protein CASSAITGTDTQYF. This chain joins TRBV6-1 and TRBJ2-3; D is undetermined. V gave up 4 bases and J gave up 1 base, with 9 bases separating them. The length of the CDR3 is 14 residues. Germline assignment: CDR1 MNHNS and CDR2 SASEGT.

CDR3 sequence (DNA): TGTGCCAGCAGTTCGTTGGGTACAGCGGGCCCAAACTGGAATGAAAAACTGTTTTTT. Its protein product is CASSSLGTAGPNWNEKLFF. V is TRBV12-3 or TRBV12-4 and J is TRBJ1-4; D unresolved. Trimming removed 4 bases from V and 5 bases from J, with 26 bases in between. This CDR3 has 19 amino acids.

The rearrangement joins TRBV28 to TRBJ2-2; D gene unclear. The CDR3 spans 13 residues. CDR1 is MDHEN and CDR2 is SYDVKM in the germline V gene. The V end was cut by 4 bases, the J end by 8 bases, with 11 bases between. CDR3 loop: CASSSPLGGELFF. As DNA, the CDR3 is TGTGCCAGCAGTTCCCCCTTGGGTGGGGAGCTGTTTTTT.

Details on this clonotype: One end of the junction fails to match germline, which may point to a read error. The V call is TRBV10-2, the J call TRBJ1-5; D unresolved. Germline V lookup: CDR1 WSHSY, CDR2 SAAADI. This CDR3 is built from 14 residues. This CDR3 is CASSFGSRNQPQHF. The CDR3, as DNA: TGTGCCAGCAGTTTCGGGTCTCGCAATCAGCCCCAGCATTTT.

This clonotype was seen more than once but under ten times. The genes are TRBV2 and TRBJ1-1; the match to TRBD1 covers 9 bases. From germline, CDR1 is SNHLY and CDR2 FYNNEI. The CDR3 runs to 13 residues. V was pared by 8 bases and J by 1 base, with 2 bases of the junction left unmatched. The CDR3 region has the DNA TGTGCCAGCGGGGGACAGGGGAACACTGAAGCTTTCTTT. The encoded protein is CASGGQGNTEAFF.

The chain recombines TRBV2 with TRBJ2-5; 8 bases map to TRBD1. Germline assignment: CDR1 SNHLY and CDR2 FYNNEI. Trimming removed 3 bases from V and 1 base from J; junction bases left unmatched: 4. The CDR3 covers 15 residues. CDR3 DNA sequence: TGTGCCAGCAGTGACAGGGGGCAATCCCAAGAGACCCAGTACTTC. It specifies CASSDRGQSQETQYF.

The rearrangement joins TRBV28 to TRBJ1-1; D gene uncertain. Germline CDR1 MDHEN, CDR2 SYDVKM. V was cut by 5 bases and J by 7 bases, with 11 bases left in between. The CDR3 is made up of 12 amino acids. CDR3 residues: CASSRSGREAFF. For the CDR3, the DNA is TGTGCCAGCAGTAGGTCCGGACGTGAAGCTTTCTTT.

CDR3 DNA sequence: TGTGCCAGCAGTGTGGTTGGGGGTTTCGGCGAGCAGTACTTC. It translates to CASSVVGGFGEQYF. The chain is built from TRBV6-4 and TRBJ2-7, with D possibly called TRBD1 or TRBD2 (5 bases each). The CDR3 extends over 14 amino acids. V was shortened by 4 bases and J by 6 bases, with 16 bases between the two germline ends. The germline gives CDR1 MRHNA, CDR2 SNTAGT.

The V gene is TRBV20-1, the J gene TRBJ2-1; D might be TRBD1 or TRBD2, each matching 5 bases. CDR3 length equals 14 residues. Trimming left V 6 bases short and J 7 bases short, with 19 bases between. Germline V gene sequence: CDR1 DFQATT, CDR2 SNEGSKA (reference sequence). The CDR3 loop reads CSAASGRERNEQFF. The DNA for the CDR3 is TGCAGTGCAGCAAGCGGCAGGGAGAGGAATGAGCAGTTCTTC.

This clonotype appeared a few times. This chain links TRBV20-1 with TRBJ2-5; 9 bases fit TRBD1. CDR1 is DFQATT and CDR2 is SNEGSKA in the germline V gene (reference sequence). The J segment lost 3 bases and the V segment lost 3 bases, leaving 5 bases of the junction unmatched. CDR3 length: 14 residues. CDR3 coding DNA: TGCAGTGCTAGTCTTGGGACAGGGAAAGAGACCCAGTACTTC. Protein product: CSASLGTGKETQYF.

The rearrangement uses TRBV27 and TRBJ1-3; maybe TRBD1 (5 bases). Germline V gene sequence: CDR1 MNHEY, CDR2 SMNVEV (reference sequence). The ends were cut back, 5 bases at V and 0 bases at J, with 14 bases in the middle. The CDR3 loop spans 16 amino acids. The CDR3 is CASSPIQERSGNTIYF. In nucleotides, the CDR3 is TGTGCCAGCAGTCCGATACAGGAACGCTCTGGAAACACCATATATTTT.

The rearrangement uses TRBV6-1 and TRBJ1-5; D remains unclear. The length of the CDR3 is 15 residues. The V end was cut by 5 bases, the J end by 6 bases, with 17 bases between. Germline V lookup: CDR1 MNHNS, CDR2 SASEGT. CDR3 sequence (DNA): TGTGCCAGCAGTCCAGATCCTATAGCAACTCAGCCCCAGCATTTT. It specifies CASSPDPIATQPQHF.

This rearrangement joins TRBV20-1 to TRBJ2-3, with 9 bases lining up with TRBD1. The CDR3 totals 16 residues. From germline, CDR1 is DFQATT and CDR2 SNEGSKA (reference sequence). Trimming removed 5 bases from V and 2 bases from J; junction bases left unmatched: 11. The CDR3 here is CSAPGQGNAATDTQYF. The DNA for the CDR3 is TGCAGTGCTCCCGGACAGGGGAATGCCGCCACAGATACGCAGTATTTT.

V gene TRBV28 combines with J gene TRBJ2-3; D not certain. CDR3 size: 14 residues. Germline V lookup: CDR1 MDHEN, CDR2 SYDVKM. V was trimmed by 7 bases and J by 6 bases, leaving 17 bases between them. The CDR3 sequence is CASNARSKVDTQYF. CDR3 bases: TGTGCCAGCAATGCGAGATCAAAGGTTGATACGCAGTATTTT.

This clonotype was found a few times. This chain connects TRBV6-2 or TRBV6-3 to TRBJ1-3; D gene ambiguous. The germline gives CDR1 MNHEY, CDR2 SVGEGT. V was pared by 5 bases and J by 0 bases, with 11 bases between. CDR3 length: 15 amino acids. In DNA, the CDR3 is TGTGCCAGCAGTAGAGACCCGGGCTCTGGAAACACCATATATTTT. This codes for CASSRDPGSGNTIYF.

This clonotype was picked up a small number of times. The rearrangement joins TRBV12-3 or TRBV12-4 to TRBJ2-1; D tentatively reads TRBD1 or TRBD2 (7 bases each). V lost 5 bases to trimming and J lost 12 bases, with 20 bases between them. CDR3 size: 14 residues. The CDR3: CASSAPRGGRGQFF. CDR3 DNA: TGTGCCAGCAGTGCGCCCAGGGGGGGTAGGGGGCAGTTCTTC.

A few counts support this clonotype. This chain joins TRBV7-2 and TRBJ2-7, with 9 bases aligning to TRBD2. The V and J ends lost 3 bases and 0 bases, in that order; junction bases with no gene match: 3. This CDR3 comprises 15 residues. Looked up from germline, CDR1 is SGHTA and CDR2 is FQGNSA. CDR3 DNA sequence: TGTGCCAGCAGCTTCCAAGCGGGGGGCTCCTACGAGCAGTACTTC. Protein product: CASSFQAGGSYEQYF.

V usage is TRBV10-3 and J usage is TRBJ2-1; 10 nucleotides agree with TRBD2. CDR3 length: 17 amino acids. Germline trimming cut 8 bases from V and 0 bases from J; bases unmatched to any gene: 10. Germline CDR1 and CDR2: ENHRY and SYGVKD. CDR3 in amino acids: CAIGRTSGGDSYNEQFF. CDR3 in DNA: TGTGCCATCGGCCGGACTAGCGGCGGTGACTCCTACAATGAGCAGTTCTTC.

Only a few counts were recorded for this clonotype. The genes are TRBV6-1 and TRBJ2-3, with TRBD2 matching over 9 bases. The germline CDR1 and CDR2 sequences are MNHNS and SASEGT. V was clipped by 6 bases and J by 4 bases; unmatched bases: 11. The length of the CDR3 is 16 residues. CDR3: CASSQWAGGLADTQYF. CDR3 nucleotides: TGTGCCAGCAGCCAATGGGCGGGGGGGCTTGCAGATACGCAGTATTTT.

The genes are TRBV20-1 and TRBJ2-1, with D hard to call. The CDR3 runs 13 residues. Germline CDR1 and CDR2: DFQATT and SNEGSKA (reference sequence). V gave up 6 bases and J gave up 5 bases, with 14 bases separating them. The CDR3 DNA follows: TGCAGTGCCACGACCTCTTTGGACAATGAGCAGTTCTTC. This codes for CSATTSLDNEQFF.

This clonotype was counted between two and nine times. V is TRBV27 and J is TRBJ2-3; 9 nucleotides line up with TRBD2. This CDR3 has 16 residues. Germline V gene sequence: CDR1 MNHEY, CDR2 SMNVEV (reference sequence). V gave up 2 bases and J gave up 4 bases; unmatched junction bases: 7. The CDR3 region is CASSLGAGGRADTQYF. DNA for the CDR3: TGTGCCAGCAGTTTAGGAGCGGGAGGTCGTGCAGATACGCAGTATTTT.

V is TRBV6-1 and J is TRBJ1-2; 9 bases are shared with TRBD1. This CDR3 is 13 amino acids long. CDR1 and CDR2 from the germline V gene are MNHNS and SASEGT. With 8 bases clipped from V and 6 bases from J, the junction kept 7 bases outside the gene matches. CDR3 in DNA: TGTGCCAGCGTTAGGACAGGGGACGATGGCTACACCTTC. It codes for CASVRTGDDGYTF.